This T cell receptor beta chain comes out of a study of cytomegalovirus exposure and HLA in healthy donors. Some clones are missing from TCRdb's copy, which holds only in-frame ones; the method was immunoSEQ multiplex PCR. The sample records tens of thousands of clones, around nine tenths being singletons. Study observations and caveats: The tendency of first-cohort TCR clusters to co-occur in the roughly 120 validation repertoires was the finding of a later analysis. Usually a TCR sequence was rare, but some public TCRs were found in many donors. Researchers catalogued around 150 TCR beta chains as cytomegalovirus-associated.

The donors were in the approximately 120-subject validation cohort, distinct from the roughly 700-subject first cohort. A remark on this clone: Its antigen is unidentified.

This CDR3 is built from 14 residues. V was cut by 3 bases and J by 5 bases, with 16 bases left in between. Germline loops: CDR1 GTSNPN, CDR2 SVGIG (reference sequence). The specimen sequenced was PBMCs. This clonotype was obtained from a woman under 30 in good health and CMV-seronegative. The V call is TRBV30, the J call TRBJ1-1, with D possibly being TRBD1 (5 bases). The chain's CDR3 is CAWSAGGWVTEAFF. CDR3 nucleotide sequence: TGTGCCTGGAGCGCCGGGGGTTGGGTTACTGAAGCTTTCTTT.